This T cell receptor (beta chain) was retrieved from a study of beta chain features in type 1 diabetes. Findings and caveats of the study: For patients and controls alike, PCR might favor shorter templates to the same degree. Sequencing of cDNA might inflate the share of cells that strongly express TCR.

Sequenced material consisted of expressed TCRB transcripts (all of the isolated RNA was reverse transcribed). TCRdb keeps only in-frame clones here, not all; method: immunoSEQ multiplex PCR. The sample yields around 300,000 clones, 7% to 9% seen once. This clone was seen more than once but under ten times. Its antigen is not identified. Each of the CD4+ naive, central memory, regulatory and stem cell-like memory populations was sorted via CD45RO/CCR7/CD25/CD127/CD95/CD27. The V segment lost 3 bases and the J segment 8 bases; nucleotides outside the gene matches: 6. The CDR3 spans 12 residues. Germline V gene sequence: CDR1 GTSNPN, CDR2 SVGIG (reference sequence).

Source material: central memory CD4+ T cells from blood. The chain recombines TRBV30 with TRBJ1-2; 7 bases agree with TRBD1. This TCR was sampled from a woman under 30 in good health. The CDR3: CAWSRGKSGYTF. CDR3 coding DNA: TGTGCCTGGAGCAGGGGGAAAAGCGGCTACACCTTC.